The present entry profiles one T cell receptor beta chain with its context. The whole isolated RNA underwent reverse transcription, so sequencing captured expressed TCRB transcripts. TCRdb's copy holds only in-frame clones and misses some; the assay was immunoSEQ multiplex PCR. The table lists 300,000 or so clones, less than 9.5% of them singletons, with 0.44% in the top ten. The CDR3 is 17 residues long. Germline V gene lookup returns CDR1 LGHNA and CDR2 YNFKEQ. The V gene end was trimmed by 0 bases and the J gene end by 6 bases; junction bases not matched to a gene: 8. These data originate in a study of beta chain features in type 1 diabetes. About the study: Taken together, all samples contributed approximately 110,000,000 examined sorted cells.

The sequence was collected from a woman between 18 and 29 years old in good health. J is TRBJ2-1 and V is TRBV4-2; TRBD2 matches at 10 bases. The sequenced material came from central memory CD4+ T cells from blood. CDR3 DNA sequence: TGTGCCAGCAGCCAAGAAGAACTAGCGGGACCCTTCAATGAGCAGTTCTTC. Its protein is CASSQEELAGPFNEQFF.